Included here is one T cell receptor (beta chain) sequence, with context. Its antigen is as yet unknown. Sequencing was performed with immunoSEQ multiplex PCR; in TCRdb, only in-frame clones are kept and a portion is missing. This sample has approximately 86,000 clones; around 93% occur once, and the top ten carry around 0.38%. The CDR3 is made up of 14 amino acids. Losses at the gene ends were 4 bases for V and 10 bases for J; bases not matched to a gene: 8. Germline CDR1 reads SGHNT; CDR2 reads YYREEE (reference sequence). The entry originates in a study of graft-versus-host responses after intestinal transplantation. The wider study: Among the recipients, transplants were multivisceral, liver-intestinal, or isolated intestinal. Study-wide findings and caveats: Association was observed between peak circulating GvH clone levels and early post-transplant HvG declines. Recipient marrow contained GvH clones, some of which appeared first in ileum or blood. Within allografts, high graft-versus-host to host-versus-graft clonal ratios were seen among patients with graft-donor T cell macrochimerism.

The V gene is TRBV5-4, the J gene TRBJ2-1; TRBD1 aligns across 10 bases. The sample in question was unstimulated CD8+ T cells sorted from spleen or lymph node cells, obtained before transplant. This TCR came from a human donor who was the organ donor for an intestinal transplant. CDR3 sequence: CASSPGTGDYEQFF. The DNA of the CDR3 is TGTGCCAGCAGCCCCGGGACAGGGGACTACGAGCAGTTCTTC.